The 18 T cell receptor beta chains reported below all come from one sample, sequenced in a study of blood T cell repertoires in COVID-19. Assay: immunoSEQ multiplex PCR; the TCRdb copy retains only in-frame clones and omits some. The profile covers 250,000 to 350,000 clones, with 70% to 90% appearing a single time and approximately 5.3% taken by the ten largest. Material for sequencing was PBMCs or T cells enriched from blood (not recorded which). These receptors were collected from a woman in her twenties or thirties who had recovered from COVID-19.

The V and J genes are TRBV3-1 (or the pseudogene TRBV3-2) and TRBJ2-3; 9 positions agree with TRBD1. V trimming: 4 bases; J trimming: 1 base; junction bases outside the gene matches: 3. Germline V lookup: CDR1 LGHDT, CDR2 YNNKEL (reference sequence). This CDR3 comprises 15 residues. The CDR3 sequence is CASSRGQGRTDTQYF. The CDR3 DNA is TGTGCCAGCAGCCGAGGACAGGGGCGCACAGATACGCAGTATTTT.

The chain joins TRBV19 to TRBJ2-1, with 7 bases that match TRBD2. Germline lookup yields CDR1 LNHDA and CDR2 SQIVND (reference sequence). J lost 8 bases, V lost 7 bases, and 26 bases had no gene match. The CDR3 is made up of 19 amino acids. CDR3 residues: CASIVVGTGGGFGLHEQFF. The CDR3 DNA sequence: TGTGCCAGTATTGTAGTGGGTACGGGGGGTGGTTTTGGCCTTCATGAGCAGTTCTTC.

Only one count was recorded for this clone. CDR3 DNA: TGTGCCAGCACATCGACAGGGTCCTACAATGAGCAGTTCTTC. This encodes CASTSTGSYNEQFF. V is TRBV27 and J is TRBJ2-1; 7 positions agree with TRBD1. The CDR3 is made up of 14 amino acids. After removal of 7 bases from V and 1 base from J, the junction contained 4 bases not matched to a gene. Per germline, CDR1 MNHEY and CDR2 SMNVEV (reference sequence).

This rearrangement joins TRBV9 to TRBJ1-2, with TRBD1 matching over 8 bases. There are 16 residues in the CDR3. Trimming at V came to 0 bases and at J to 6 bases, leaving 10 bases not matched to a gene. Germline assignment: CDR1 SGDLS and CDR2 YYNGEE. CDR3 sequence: CASSVVRTGRWHGYTF. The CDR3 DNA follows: TGTGCCAGCAGCGTAGTTAGGACAGGGCGGTGGCATGGCTACACCTTC.

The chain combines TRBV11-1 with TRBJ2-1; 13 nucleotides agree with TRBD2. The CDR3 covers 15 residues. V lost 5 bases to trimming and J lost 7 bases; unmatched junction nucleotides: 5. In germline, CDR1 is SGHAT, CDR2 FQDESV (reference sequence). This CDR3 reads CASSLGLAGVNEQFF. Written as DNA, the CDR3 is TGTGCCAGCAGCCTCGGACTAGCGGGGGTGAATGAGCAGTTCTTC.

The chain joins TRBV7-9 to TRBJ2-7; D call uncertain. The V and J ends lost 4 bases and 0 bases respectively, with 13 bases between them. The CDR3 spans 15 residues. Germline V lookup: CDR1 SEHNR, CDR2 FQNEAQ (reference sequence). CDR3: CASSSLGRSSYEQYF. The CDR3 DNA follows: TGTGCCAGCAGCTCGTTGGGCCGCAGCTCCTACGAGCAGTACTTC. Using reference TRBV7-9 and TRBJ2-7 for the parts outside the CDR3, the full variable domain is DTGVSQNPRHKITKRGQNVTFRCDPISEHNRLYWYRQTLGQGPEFLTYFQNEAQLEKSRLLSDRFSAERPKGSFSTLEIQRTEQGDSAMYLCASSSLGRSSYEQYFGPGTRLTVT.

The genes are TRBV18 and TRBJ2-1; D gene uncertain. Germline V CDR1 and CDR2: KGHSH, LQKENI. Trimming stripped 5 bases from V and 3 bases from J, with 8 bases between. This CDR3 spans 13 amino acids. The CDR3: CASSSTDYNEQFF. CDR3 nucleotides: TGTGCCAGCTCATCCACAGACTACAATGAGCAGTTCTTC.

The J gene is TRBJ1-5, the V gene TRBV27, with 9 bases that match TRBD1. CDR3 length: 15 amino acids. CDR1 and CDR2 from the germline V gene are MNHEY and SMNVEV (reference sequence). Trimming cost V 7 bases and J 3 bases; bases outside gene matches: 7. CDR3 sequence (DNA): TGTGCCAGCAAACCGGGACAGGGCCCCAATCAGCCCCAGCATTTT. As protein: CASKPGQGPNQPQHF.

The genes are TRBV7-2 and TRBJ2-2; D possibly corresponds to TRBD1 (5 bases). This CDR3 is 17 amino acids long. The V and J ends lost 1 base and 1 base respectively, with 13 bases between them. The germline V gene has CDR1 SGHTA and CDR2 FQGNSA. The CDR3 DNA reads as TGTGCCAGCAGCTTAGTGGAACAGGCGATGAACACCGGGGAGCTGTTTTTT. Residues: CASSLVEQAMNTGELFF.

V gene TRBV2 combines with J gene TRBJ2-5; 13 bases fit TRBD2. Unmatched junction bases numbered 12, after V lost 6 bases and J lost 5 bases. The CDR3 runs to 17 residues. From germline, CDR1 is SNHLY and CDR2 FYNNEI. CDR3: CASSRRTSGGAGETQYF. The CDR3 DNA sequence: TGTGCCAGCAGCCGACGTACTAGCGGGGGGGCCGGGGAGACCCAGTACTTC.

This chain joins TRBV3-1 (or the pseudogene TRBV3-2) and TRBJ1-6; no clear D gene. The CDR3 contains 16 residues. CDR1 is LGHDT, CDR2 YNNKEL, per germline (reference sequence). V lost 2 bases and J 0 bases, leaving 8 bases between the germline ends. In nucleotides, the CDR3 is TGTGCCAGCAGCCAATACAGAAGCTCCTATAATTCACCCCTCCACTTT. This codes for CASSQYRSSYNSPLHF.

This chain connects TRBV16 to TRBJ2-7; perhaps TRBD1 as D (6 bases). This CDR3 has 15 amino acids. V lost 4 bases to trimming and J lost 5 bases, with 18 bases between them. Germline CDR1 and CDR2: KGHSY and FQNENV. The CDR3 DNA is TGTGCCAGCAGCCCAGGGGCACTCCCGCCCAACGAGCAGTACTTC. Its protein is CASSPGALPPNEQYF. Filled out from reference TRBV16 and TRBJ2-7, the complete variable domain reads GEEVAQTPKHLVRGEGQKAKLYCAPIKGHSYVFWYQQVLKNEFKFLISFQNENVFDETGMPKERFSAKCLPNSPCSLEIQATKLEDSAVYFCASSPGALPPNEQYFGPGTRLTVT.

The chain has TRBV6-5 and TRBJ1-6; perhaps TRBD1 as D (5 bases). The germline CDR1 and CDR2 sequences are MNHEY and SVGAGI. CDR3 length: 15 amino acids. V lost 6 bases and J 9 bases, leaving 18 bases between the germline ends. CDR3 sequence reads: CASSLGGEWGSPLHF. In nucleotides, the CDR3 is TGTGCCAGCAGCCTCGGGGGAGAGTGGGGTTCACCCCTCCACTTT.

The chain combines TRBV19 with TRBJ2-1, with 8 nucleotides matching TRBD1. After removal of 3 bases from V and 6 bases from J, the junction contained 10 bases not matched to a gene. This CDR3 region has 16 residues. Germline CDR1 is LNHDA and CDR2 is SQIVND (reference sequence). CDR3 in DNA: TGTGCCAGTAGTATGGACGGGCAGGGGGCTTTCAATGAGCAGTTCTTC. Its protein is CASSMDGQGAFNEQFF.

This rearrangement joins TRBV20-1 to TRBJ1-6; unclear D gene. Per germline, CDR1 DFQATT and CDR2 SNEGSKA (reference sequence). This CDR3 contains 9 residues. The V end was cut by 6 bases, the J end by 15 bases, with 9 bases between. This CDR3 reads CSAPFLLHF. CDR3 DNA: TGCAGTGCCCCTTTCCTCCTCCACTTT.

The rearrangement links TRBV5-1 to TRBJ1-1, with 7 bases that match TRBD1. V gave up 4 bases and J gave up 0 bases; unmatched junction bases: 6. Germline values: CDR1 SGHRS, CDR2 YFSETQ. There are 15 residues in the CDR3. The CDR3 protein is CASSETGTMNTEAFF. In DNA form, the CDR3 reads TGCGCCAGCAGCGAGACAGGGACCATGAACACTGAAGCTTTCTTT.

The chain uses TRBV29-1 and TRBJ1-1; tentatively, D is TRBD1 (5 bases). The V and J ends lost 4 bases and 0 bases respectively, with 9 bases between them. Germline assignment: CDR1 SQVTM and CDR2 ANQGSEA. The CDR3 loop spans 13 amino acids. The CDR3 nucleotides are TGCAGCGTTGCGGGGGGTGTGAACACTGAAGCTTTCTTT. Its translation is CSVAGGVNTEAFF.

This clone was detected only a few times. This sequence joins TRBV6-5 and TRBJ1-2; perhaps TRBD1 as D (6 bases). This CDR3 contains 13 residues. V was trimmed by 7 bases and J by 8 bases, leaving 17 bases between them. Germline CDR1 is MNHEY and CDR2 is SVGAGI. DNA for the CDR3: TGTGCCAGCACCACCCCGAGGGGGTTCGGCTACACCTTC. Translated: CASTTPRGFGYTF.